The 27 T cell receptor beta chains below come from one sample, sequenced in a study of type 1 regulatory T cells. The study, taken as a whole, reports: Tr1 cells had a more restricted TCR repertoire than non-Tr1 cells.

Each CDR3 protein gets one entry after TCRdb re-called the reads with MiXCR. Among about 5,000 distinct CDR3 sequences listed, more than 25% were seen once. No cognate antigen is known for these TCRs. The sample comprised cultured type 1 regulatory T (Tr1) cells, either the whole culture or a sorted fraction (not recorded which). These receptors came from a human donor in good health.

This clonotype was picked up many times. This chain links TRBV4-1 with TRBJ1-2, with 8 bases identical to TRBD1. The ends lost 5 bases at V and 4 bases at J; junction bases unmatched: 6. The CDR3 contains 14 residues. Looked up from germline, CDR1 is MGHRA and CDR2 is YSYEKL. The CDR3 sequence: CASSRTGSGYGYTF. The DNA for the CDR3 is TGCGCCAGCAGCAGGACAGGGAGTGGCTATGGCTACACCTTC.

The V gene is TRBV5-6, the J gene TRBJ2-1; a possible D gene is TRBD2 (6 bases). Germline values: CDR1 SGHDT, CDR2 YYEEEE. The CDR3 sequence is 16 residues long. The V and J ends lost 1 base and 0 bases respectively, with 11 bases between them. CDR3 residues: CASSLRRGLSYNEQFF. The CDR3 nucleotides are TGTGCCAGCAGCTTGCGGCGGGGCCTCTCCTACAATGAGCAGTTCTTC.

In its sample, this clonotype was seen a few times. This chain links TRBV5-5 with TRBJ1-1; D is possibly TRBD1 (5 bases). The germline V gene encodes CDR1 SGHKS and CDR2 YYEKEE (reference sequence). Trimming cost V 1 base and J 1 base, with 14 bases left between them. The CDR3 sequence is 16 residues long. The CDR3 here is CASSLYLGQGNTEAFF. The CDR3 DNA sequence: TGTGCCAGCAGCTTGTATCTGGGGCAGGGGAACACTGAAGCTTTCTTT.

The chain is built from TRBV6-2 or TRBV6-3 and TRBJ1-2, with 8 bases matching TRBD1. This CDR3 has 14 amino acids. Looked up from germline, CDR1 is MNHEY and CDR2 is SVGEGT. V shed 6 bases, J shed 1 base, and the junction held 4 bases outside the gene matches. As DNA, the CDR3 is TGTGCCAGCAGGAAGACAGGGGTTAACTATGGCTACACCTTC. Its translation: CASRKTGVNYGYTF.

Notes on this clonotype: The junction does not match germline at one end; this may be a read error. This chain uses TRBV12-3 or TRBV12-4 with TRBJ1-1; maybe TRBD1 (6 bases). CDR3 length: 16 amino acids. As DNA, the CDR3 is TGTGTCAGCAGTCAAGAGACAGGAGGCTGGGGCACTGAAGCTTTCTTT. Its protein product is CVSSQETGGWGTEAFF.

V and J are TRBV20-1 and TRBJ2-1; 7 bases fit TRBD2. This CDR3 comprises 15 residues. Unmatched junction bases numbered 12, after V lost 5 bases and J lost 5 bases. The germline V gene has CDR1 DFQATT and CDR2 SNEGSKA (reference sequence). CDR3 protein: CSAFQPGLPNNEQFF. Here the CDR3 DNA reads TGCAGTGCTTTCCAACCGGGACTACCAAACAATGAGCAGTTCTTC.

Judged by abundance, this clonotype is medium-sized (0.01 to 0.1%). The chain employs TRBV11-3 and TRBJ2-7, with 9 bases identical to TRBD1. With V trimmed by 5 bases and J by 7 bases, 9 bases remained unmatched. The CDR3 covers 14 residues. Germline V gives CDR1 SGHNT, CDR2 YENEEA. CDR3 in amino acids: CASSRGTGWEEQYF. The DNA of the CDR3 is TGTGCCAGCAGCAGAGGGACAGGGTGGGAGGAGCAGTACTTC.

The rearrangement links TRBV29-1 to TRBJ2-2; D may correspond to TRBD1 or TRBD2 (6 bases each). This CDR3 region has 15 residues. Trimming cost V 3 bases and J 1 base, with 12 bases left between them. Germline V CDR1 and CDR2: SQVTM, ANQGSEA. The CDR3 loop reads CSVDLGGLNTGELFF. CDR3 sequence (DNA): TGCAGCGTTGACCTCGGGGGCCTGAACACCGGGGAGCTGTTTTTT.

This clonotype was recorded at least ten times. This chain connects TRBV6-5 to TRBJ1-3; TRBD1 matches 9 bases. The CDR3 has 17 residues. Germline CDR1 is MNHEY and CDR2 is SVGAGI. The V segment lost 0 bases and the J segment 2 bases; nucleotides outside the gene matches: 5. The CDR3 coding sequence is TGTGCCAGCAGTTACTCGAACAGGGGGCTGGCTGGAAACACCATATATTTT. It yields the protein CASSYSNRGLAGNTIYF.

The chain joins TRBV5-1 to TRBJ1-2, with D perhaps TRBD1 (5 bases). Trimming took 0 bases from V and 0 from J, leaving 9 bases between them. This CDR3 has 15 residues. CDR1 is SGHRS, CDR2 YFSETQ, per germline. DNA for the CDR3: TGCGCCAGCAGCTTGGGGGGGATGTCTAACTATGGCTACACCTTC. Residues: CASSLGGMSNYGYTF.

In this sample, this clonotype turned up many times. Here the CDR3 reads CASSLAVSSAEKLFF. Written as DNA, the CDR3 is TGTGCCAGCAGCTTAGCTGTCTCCTCCGCCGAAAAACTGTTTTTT. This chain joins TRBV7-9 and TRBJ1-4; D remains ambiguous. V lost 0 bases to trimming and J lost 8 bases, with 13 bases between them. Germline lookup yields CDR1 SEHNR and CDR2 FQNEAQ (reference sequence). The CDR3 totals 15 residues.

This clonotype ranks as medium-sized. DNA for the CDR3: TGCAGTGCTAGAAAACAGGGGGCGGGAGAGACCCAGTACTTC. It translates to CSARKQGAGETQYF. The V call is TRBV20-1, the J call TRBJ2-5, with 9 bases aligning to TRBD1. Germline trimming cut 2 bases from V and 4 bases from J; bases unmatched to any gene: 5. The CDR3 runs to 14 residues. The germline V gene has CDR1 DFQATT and CDR2 SNEGSKA (reference sequence).

This clonotype was found many times. The chain joins TRBV7-9 to TRBJ2-3; D not resolved. This CDR3 has 15 amino acids. Trimming took off 3 bases at V and 2 bases at J, with 12 bases between the two ends. Germline V gives CDR1 SEHNR, CDR2 FQNEAQ (reference sequence). CDR3 loop: CASSLAEIPTDTQYF. DNA for the CDR3: TGTGCCAGCAGCTTGGCAGAGATACCCACAGATACGCAGTATTTT.

The gene calls are TRBV20-1 and TRBJ1-1; tentative D call: TRBD1 (5 bases). V dropped 0 bases and J dropped 4 bases, with 12 bases sitting between them. Germline CDR1 and CDR2: DFQATT and SNEGSKA (reference sequence). CDR3 length: 14 amino acids. CDR3 in amino acids: CSARDLGAGTEAFF. In nucleotides, the CDR3 is TGCAGTGCTAGAGATCTTGGGGCCGGCACTGAAGCTTTCTTT.

This clonotype was counted only a few times. The chain carries TRBV7-7 and TRBJ2-1; a possible D gene is TRBD1 (5 bases). Germline V gives CDR1 SSHAT, CDR2 FNYEAQ (reference sequence). V shed 1 base and J shed 8 bases, with 12 bases lying between them. The CDR3 is 14 residues long. The CDR3 reads CASSLDLWGDEQFF. The CDR3 DNA sequence: TGTGCCAGCAGCTTAGACTTGTGGGGCGATGAGCAGTTCTTC.

This clonotype was recorded a few times. The chain uses TRBV18 and TRBJ1-1, with D unresolved. The CDR3 runs to 13 residues. Deletions cut 5 bases from V and 1 base from J, with 8 bases between. The V gene's germline CDR1 is KGHSH and CDR2 LQKENI. CDR3 protein: CASSFMRNTEAFF. The CDR3, as DNA: TGTGCCAGCTCATTTATGAGGAACACTGAAGCTTTCTTT.

With regard to this clonotype: Since a far larger clone is one base different, this is likely a read error. This chain connects TRBV4-2 to TRBJ2-3; either TRBD1 or TRBD2 may fit D (5 bases each). CDR1 is LGHNA, CDR2 YNFKEQ, per germline. CDR3 size: 17 residues. V was clipped by 1 base and J by 14 bases, with 28 bases between them. CDR3 loop: CASSQAYGDANTGELYF. CDR3 DNA sequence: TGTGCCAGCAGCCAAGCTTACGGGGACGCGAACACCGGGGAGCTGTATTTT.

A remark on this clonotype: It may be a read error: a sequence one base away is much more abundant. V gene TRBV19 combines with J gene TRBJ1-5; D ambiguous. The V gene lost 4 bases and the J gene lost 0 bases, with 13 bases spanning the gap. Germline-derived CDR1 and CDR2 are LNHDA and SQIVND (reference sequence). The CDR3 is 16 residues long. CDR3: CASSTDPRSSNQPQHF. The CDR3 DNA sequence: TGTGCCAGTAGTACCGATCCTCGGTCTAGCAATCAGCCCCAGCATTTT.

This clonotype showed up many times. The V and J genes are TRBV12-3 or TRBV12-4 and TRBJ2-1; 10 positions match TRBD2. This CDR3 spans 16 amino acids. Losses at the gene ends were 3 bases for V and 5 bases for J; bases not matched to a gene: 7. The CDR3 spells CASSFIAGGRDNEQFF. The CDR3 DNA is TGTGCCAGCAGTTTCATAGCGGGGGGTCGAGACAATGAGCAGTTCTTC.

The chain couples TRBV9 to TRBJ2-3; TRBD1 might be the D (5 bases). The J call could be wrong; TRBJ1-5 is a better fit for the DNA end. The germline gives CDR1 SGDLS, CDR2 YYNGEE. The CDR3 loop spans 15 amino acids. Here the CDR3 reads CASSVGTGAADTQHF. In nucleotides, the CDR3 is TGTGCCAGCAGCGTAGGCACAGGAGCCGCAGATACGCAGCATTTT.

The J gene is TRBJ1-6, the V gene TRBV18, with D possibly matching TRBD1 (6 bases). The CDR3 extends over 15 amino acids. Germline CDR1 reads KGHSH; CDR2 reads LQKENI. V was pared by 3 bases and J by 8 bases, with 14 bases between. CDR3 DNA sequence: TGTGCCAGCTCACCCCCGACAGGTGGTTATTCACCCCTCCACTTT. Translation gives CASSPPTGGYSPLHF.

This clonotype counts as medium-sized. The rearrangement uses TRBV7-3 and TRBJ2-4; TRBD1 or TRBD2 may be the D gene (5 bases each). Germline V lookup: CDR1 SGHTA, CDR2 FQGTGA. The CDR3 spans 17 residues. The V gene lost 8 bases and the J gene lost 0 bases, with 20 bases spanning the gap. CDR3 protein: CASSPGPERGAKNIQYF. In DNA, the CDR3 is TGTGCCAGCTCCCCAGGGCCCGAACGGGGAGCCAAAAACATTCAGTACTTC. Filled out from reference TRBV7-3 and TRBJ2-4, the complete variable domain reads GAGVSQTPSNKVTEKGKYVELRCDPISGHTALYWYRQSLGQGPEFLIYFQGTGAADDSGLPNDRFFAVRPEGSVSTLKIQRTERGDSAVYLCASSPGPERGAKNIQYFGAGTRLSVL.

This clonotype is labeled medium-sized (0.01 to 0.1%). The chain uses TRBV5-1 and TRBJ1-1, with 11 bases fitting TRBD1. The germline CDR1 and CDR2 sequences are SGHRS and YFSETQ. This CDR3 is 16 amino acids long. Losses at the gene ends were 2 bases for V and 4 bases for J; bases not matched to a gene: 7. DNA of the CDR3: TGCGCCAGCAGCTTCCTCTCTGGACAGGGGGCCACTGAAGCTTTCTTT. It codes for CASSFLSGQGATEAFF.

V is TRBV24-1 and J is TRBJ2-3; D unclear. V was pared by 3 bases and J by 1 base, with 10 bases between. Germline V CDR1 and CDR2: KGHDR, SFDVKD. CDR3 length: 15 amino acids. The CDR3 region has the DNA TGTGCCACCAGTGATCCTGCTGGGGGCACAGATACGCAGTATTTT. This translates into CATSDPAGGTDTQYF.

Ten or more counts support this clonotype. The chain uses TRBV7-2 and TRBJ2-1, with TRBD1 identical over 9 bases. CDR1 and CDR2 from the germline V gene are SGHTA and FQGNSA. This CDR3 comprises 17 residues. The V gene end was trimmed by 3 bases and the J gene end by 6 bases; junction bases not matched to a gene: 12. CDR3 in amino acids: CASSFRGQGNLGNEQFF. For the CDR3, the DNA is TGTGCCAGCAGCTTTAGGGGACAGGGTAACCTTGGCAATGAGCAGTTCTTC.

On this clonotype: An end of the junction differs from the germline gene, which may be a read error. This chain links TRBV12-3 or TRBV12-4 with TRBJ1-5; D not certain. This CDR3 is 12 amino acids long. CDR3 region: CASSRSNQSQHF. The CDR3 DNA is TGTGCCAGCAGCCGGAGCAATCAGTCCCAGCATTTT.

V is TRBV6-2 or TRBV6-3 and J is TRBJ1-1, with no clear D. Trimming took off 0 bases at V and 5 bases at J, with 10 bases between the two ends. This CDR3 has 14 residues. From germline, CDR1 is MNHEY and CDR2 SVGEGT. CDR3 DNA: TGTGCCAGCAGTTACTCGAGGAGTGTTACTGAAGCTTTCTTT. This sequence encodes CASSYSRSVTEAFF.